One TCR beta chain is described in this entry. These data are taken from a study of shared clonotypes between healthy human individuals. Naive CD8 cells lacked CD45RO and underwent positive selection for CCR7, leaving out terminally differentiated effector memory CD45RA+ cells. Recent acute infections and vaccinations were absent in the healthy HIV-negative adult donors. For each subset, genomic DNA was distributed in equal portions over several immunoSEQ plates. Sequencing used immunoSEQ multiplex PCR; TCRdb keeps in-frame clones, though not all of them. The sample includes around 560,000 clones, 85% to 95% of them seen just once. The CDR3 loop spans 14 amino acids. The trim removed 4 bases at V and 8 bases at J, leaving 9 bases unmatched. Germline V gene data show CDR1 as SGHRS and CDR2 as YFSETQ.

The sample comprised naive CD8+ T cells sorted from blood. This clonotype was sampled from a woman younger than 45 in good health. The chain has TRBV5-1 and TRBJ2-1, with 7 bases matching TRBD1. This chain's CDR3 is CASSEDRAQDEQFF. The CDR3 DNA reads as TGCGCCAGCAGCGAAGACAGGGCCCAGGATGAGCAGTTCTTC.